The 3 T cell receptor beta chains listed next were all sequenced from one sample in a study of CD8+ T cells in alopecia areata. The authors extracted RNA and reverse transcribed it into cDNA as the sequencing template. The protocol was immunoSEQ multiplex PCR, while the TCRdb copy is restricted to in-frame clones and leaves out a portion. Here the sample spans about 250,000 clones, about 62% being singletons. Treatment meaning: oral pan-JAK inhibitor, 5-10 mg twice daily. The source material was CD4+ T cells sorted from blood, sampled at approximately week 51, from a patient treated with tofacitinib. These receptor sequences come from a human donor with alopecia areata.

The rearrangement joins TRBV6-5 to TRBJ2-3, with TRBD2 matching 7 bases. The CDR3 consists of 13 residues. Per the germline V gene, CDR1 is MNHEY and CDR2 is SVGAGI. V shed 11 bases, J shed 4 bases, and the junction held 9 bases outside the gene matches. CDR3 sequence: CAVTSVGADTQYF. The CDR3 region has the DNA TGTGCCGTAACTAGCGTAGGCGCAGATACGCAGTATTTT.

V is TRBV19 and J is TRBJ2-7; either TRBD1 or TRBD2 may fit D (5 bases each). This CDR3 has 14 residues. Trimming removed 7 bases at V and 0 bases at J, with 13 bases between. CDR1 LNHDA and CDR2 SQIVND come from the germline V gene (reference sequence). This chain's CDR3 is CASTRDPSSYEQYF. The CDR3 bases are TGTGCCAGTACCCGGGACCCCTCCTCCTACGAGCAGTACTTC.

In its sample, this clone was seen a few times. The chain carries TRBV7-9 and TRBJ2-3, with D possibly matching TRBD2 (5 bases). The germline V gene encodes CDR1 SEHNR and CDR2 FQNEAQ (reference sequence). This CDR3 has 14 residues. V shed 2 bases and J shed 1 base, with 7 bases lying between them. CDR3 in DNA: TGTGCCAGCAGCTTAACGCGGGGCACAGATACGCAGTATTTT. Translating gives CASSLTRGTDTQYF.